This TCR beta chain emerged from a study of cytomegalovirus exposure and HLA in healthy donors. This clone appeared once. Both 60 Vbeta primers and 13 Jbeta primers went into the PCR. Profiled with immunoSEQ multiplex PCR; TCRdb holds only in-frame clones, not every one. The data show 180,000 or so clones, about 79% seen once. Sequencing was performed on PBMCs. The clonotype was recovered from a man aged 50 to 59 in good health and CMV-seropositive.

CDR3 in DNA: TGTGCCAGCAGCTTGACAGGGGCGAATTCACCCCTCCACTTT. It translates to CASSLTGANSPLHF. This chain joins TRBV11-2 and TRBJ1-6, with 8 bases identical to TRBD1. Trimming at V came to 3 bases and at J to 7 bases, leaving 2 bases not matched to a gene. Looked up from germline, CDR1 is SGHAT and CDR2 is FQNNGV. This CDR3 contains 14 residues.